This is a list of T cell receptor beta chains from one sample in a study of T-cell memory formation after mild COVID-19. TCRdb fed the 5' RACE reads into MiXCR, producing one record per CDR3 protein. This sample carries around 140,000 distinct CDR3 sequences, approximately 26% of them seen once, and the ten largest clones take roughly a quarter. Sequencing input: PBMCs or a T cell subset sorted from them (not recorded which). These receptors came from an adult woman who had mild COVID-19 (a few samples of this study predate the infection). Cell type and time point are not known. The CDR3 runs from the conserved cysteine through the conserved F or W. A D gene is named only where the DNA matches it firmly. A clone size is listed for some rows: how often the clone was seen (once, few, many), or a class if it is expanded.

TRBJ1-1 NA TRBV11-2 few TGTGCCAGCAGCTTAGAAGGCAGGGGGAACACTGAAGCTTTCTTT CASSLEGRGNTEAFF
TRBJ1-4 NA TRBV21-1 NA TGTGCCGCGATGGGGCGAAAACTGTTTTTT CAAMGRKLFF
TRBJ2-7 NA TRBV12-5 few TGTGCTAGTGGTTTCGACAGCTCCTACGAGCAGTACTTC CASGFDSSYEQYF
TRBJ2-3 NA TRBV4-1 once TGCGCCAGCAGCCAAGGACTGTCCGACACAGATACGCAGTATTTT CASSQGLSDTDTQYF
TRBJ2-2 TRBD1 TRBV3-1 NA TGTGCCAGTCGGTCTCAGGGGGCGCCACCCTACACCGGGGAGCTGTTTTTT CASRSQGAPPYTGELFF
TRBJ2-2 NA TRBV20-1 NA TGCAGTGCTAGCCCGAACACCGGGGAGCTGTTTTTT CSASPNTGELFF
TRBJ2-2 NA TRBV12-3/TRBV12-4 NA TGTGCCAGCGAGCCTAGGGTAAACACCGGGGAGCTGTTTTTT CASEPRVNTGELFF
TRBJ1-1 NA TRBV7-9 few TGTGCCAGCAGCTTTGGGGAGAACACTGAAGCTTTCTTT CASSFGENTEAFF
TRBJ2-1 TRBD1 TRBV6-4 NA TGTGCCAGCAGTGCCACAGGGGGCTCCTACAATGAGCAGTTCTTC CASSATGGSYNEQFF
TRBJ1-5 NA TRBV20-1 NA TGCAGTGCTAAAGCAGCAGGGGTGGATCAGCCCCAGCATTTT CSAKAAGVDQPQHF
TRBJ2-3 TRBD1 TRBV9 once TGTGCCAGCAGCTCCAAACAGGGGGCGAGCACAGATACGCAGTATTTT CASSSKQGASTDTQYF
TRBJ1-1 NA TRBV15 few TGTGCCACCAGCAGAGATCTGGACGCGTTCGCTGAAGCTTTCTTT CATSRDLDAFAEAFF
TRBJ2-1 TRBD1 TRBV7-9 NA TGTGCCAGCAGCTTAGCTGGTCGTTACAGACAGGGGGACGATGAGCAGTTCTTC CASSLAGRYRQGDDEQFF
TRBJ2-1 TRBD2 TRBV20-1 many TGCAGTGCTAGAGGGCAGCGGGAGCTAAATGAGCAGTTCTTC CSARGQRELNEQFF
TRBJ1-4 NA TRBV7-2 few TGTGCCAGCAGCTTAAATTTAGTGGATGAAAAACTGTTTTTT CASSLNLVDEKLFF
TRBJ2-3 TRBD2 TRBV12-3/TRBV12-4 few TGTGCCAGCACGGGACTAGCGGGGGGAGGAGATACGCAGTATTTT CASTGLAGGGDTQYF
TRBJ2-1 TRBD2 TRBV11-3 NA TGTGCCAGCAGCTTACTAGCGGGAGGGCAATACAATGAGCAGTTCTTC CASSLLAGGQYNEQFF
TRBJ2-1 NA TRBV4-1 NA TGCGCCAGCAGAGACCGAAGCTCCTACAATGAGCAGTTCTTC CASRDRSSYNEQFF
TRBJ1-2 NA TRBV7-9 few TGTGCCAGCAGCTATACGGCTTCGGACTATGGCTACACCTTC CASSYTASDYGYTF
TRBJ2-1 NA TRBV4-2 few TGTGCCAGCAGCCCCAAAATGTTCCTTCAGCAGGGCGATGAGCAGTTCTTC CASSPKMFLQQGDEQFF
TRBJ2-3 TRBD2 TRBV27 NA TGTGCCAGCAGTAAAACTAGCGGGAGGGCCGCGGTCACAGATACGCAGTATTTT CASSKTSGRAAVTDTQYF
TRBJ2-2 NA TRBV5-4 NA TGTGCCAGCAGATCTGACAACACCGGGGAGCTGTTTTTT CASRSDNTGELFF
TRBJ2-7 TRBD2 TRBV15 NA TGTGCCACCAGCCCGGGACTAGTTCTCTACGAGCAGTACTTC CATSPGLVLYEQYF
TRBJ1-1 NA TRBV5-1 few TGCGCCAGCAGCTTGGACGACACGGGTTACACTGAAGCTTTCTTT CASSLDDTGYTEAFF
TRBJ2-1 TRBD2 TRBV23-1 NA TGCGCCAGCAGCCCAACCGGGACTAGCGGGAGGAGGGGCAATGAGCAGTTCTTC CASSPTGTSGRRGNEQFF
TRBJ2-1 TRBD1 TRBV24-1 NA TGTGCCACCGGGGGGGACAGGGGCAACAATGAGCAGTTCTTC CATGGDRGNNEQFF
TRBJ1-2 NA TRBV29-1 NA TGCAGCGCGTATAACGGGGGAGCTAACTATGGCTACACCTTC CSAYNGGANYGYTF
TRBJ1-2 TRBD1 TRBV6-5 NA TGTGCCAGCAGTTACACCATAACCGGGACAGTTGATGGCTACACCTTC CASSYTITGTVDGYTF
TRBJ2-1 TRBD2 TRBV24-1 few TGTGCCACCAGTGAGCGGGAGTCTAGGTATGAGCAGTTCTTC CATSERESRYEQFF
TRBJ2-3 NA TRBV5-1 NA TGCGCCAGCAGCCCCTATTGGGGCACAGATACGCAGTATTTT CASSPYWGTDTQYF
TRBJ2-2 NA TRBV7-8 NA TGTGCCAGCAGCTTAGTGGCCCCGAACACCGGGGAGCTGTTTTTT CASSLVAPNTGELFF
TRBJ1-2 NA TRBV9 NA TGTGCCAGCAGCGTAGATGGAGGGTACTATGGCTACACCTTC CASSVDGGYYGYTF
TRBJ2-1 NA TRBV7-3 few TGTGCCAGCACCAGGGACGGATACAATGAGCAGTTCTTC CASTRDGYNEQFF
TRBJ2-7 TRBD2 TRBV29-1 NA TGCAGCGTCGGGGGGGGCCCAGGCTCCTACGAGCAGTACTTC CSVGGGPGSYEQYF
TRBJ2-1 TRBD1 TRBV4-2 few TGTGCCAGCAGCCAGATGACAGGGAATGAGCAGTTCTTC CASSQMTGNEQFF
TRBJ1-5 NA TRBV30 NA TGTGCCTGGAGTGTATGGGGGAGGAGGAATCAGCCCCAGCATTTT CAWSVWGRRNQPQHF
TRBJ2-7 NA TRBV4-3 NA TGCGCCAGCAGCCAACTCGTACAGGGTAATTGGGAGCAGTACTTC CASSQLVQGNWEQYF
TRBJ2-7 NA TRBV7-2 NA TGTGCCAGCAGCTTCTCGCGGACCTACGAGCAGTACTTC CASSFSRTYEQYF
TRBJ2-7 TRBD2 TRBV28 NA TGTGCCAGCAGCCAATCCCCCACTAGCGGGGGGGCCTACGAGCAGTACTTC CASSQSPTSGGAYEQYF
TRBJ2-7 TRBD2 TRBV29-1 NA TGCAGCGTCGAAACTAGCGGGAGGGCGTACGAGCAGTACTTC CSVETSGRAYEQYF
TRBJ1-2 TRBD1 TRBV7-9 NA TGTGCCAGCAGCTTGGACAGGGGGCTTGACTACACCTTC CASSLDRGLDYTF
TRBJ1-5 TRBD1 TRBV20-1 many TGCAGTGCCCTCTACGCTGGGGACAGGGAAAATCAGCCCCAGCATTTT CSALYAGDRENQPQHF
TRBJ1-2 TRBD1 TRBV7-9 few TGTGCCAGCAGCTGGAGGGACAGGGAGGGCTATGGCTACACCTTC CASSWRDREGYGYTF
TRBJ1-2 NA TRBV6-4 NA TGTGCCAGCAGTCCGAATCCGGGGCACTATGGCTACACCTTC CASSPNPGHYGYTF
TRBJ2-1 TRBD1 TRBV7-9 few TGTGCCAGCAGCTTAGTAGGACAGGTCTATGAGCAGTTCTTC CASSLVGQVYEQFF
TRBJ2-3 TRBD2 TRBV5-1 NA TGCGCCAGCAAGGGACTAGCGGGGGGGATGACAGAGGATACGCAGTATTTT CASKGLAGGMTEDTQYF
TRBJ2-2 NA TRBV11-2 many TGTGCCAGCAGACCGAACACCGGGGAGCTGTTTTTT CASRPNTGELFF
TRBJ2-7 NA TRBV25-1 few TGTGCCAGCACCGGCTTCGGGTACGAGCAGTACTTC CASTGFGYEQYF
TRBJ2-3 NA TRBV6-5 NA TGTGCCAGCAGTTACAGGGTATCACCTAGCACAGATACGCAGTATTTT CASSYRVSPSTDTQYF
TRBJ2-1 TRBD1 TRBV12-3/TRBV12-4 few TGTGCCAGCAGACAGGGGGCGGGTGAGCAGTTCTTC CASRQGAGEQFF
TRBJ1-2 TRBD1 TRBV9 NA TGTGCAAGCAGTCTAGGGGACAGTGCGTATGGCTACACCTTC CASSLGDSAYGYTF